The next 7 T cell receptor beta chains were all read from a single sample in a study of CDR3 diversity in severe acne (dated by TCRdb to the late 2010s). The library was prepared using PCR. Sequenced on an Illumina HiSeq 2000. Clones were called with MiXCR by TCRdb after fastp trimmed the public reads at Q25, and only in-frame beta chains were retained. Rows matching on CDR3 protein sequence are summarized as one entry with the most common DNA and genes. Recorded for this sample are some 90,000 distinct CDR3 sequences; 45% to 55% of them occurred a single time. The top ten clones comprise over 9% of the sample. Sample: blood. The receptors stem from a male donor in good health, serving as a control.

This clonotype was seen at least ten times. The chain recombines TRBV2 with TRBJ2-3; either TRBD1 or TRBD2 may supply D (5 bases each). The CDR3 length is 15 residues. Germline-derived CDR1 and CDR2 are SNHLY and FYNNEI. The V gene lost 4 bases and the J gene lost 0 bases, with 11 bases spanning the gap. The CDR3 reads CASSGGTASTDTQYF. The CDR3 nucleotides are TGTGCCAGCAGTGGTGGGACGGCTAGCACAGATACGCAGTATTTT.

This clonotype was seen repeatedly, ten times or more. The chain uses TRBV7-3 and TRBJ2-2; possibly TRBD2 for D (5 bases). V gave up 3 bases and J gave up 5 bases, with 10 bases separating them. The CDR3 has 14 residues. Germline lookup yields CDR1 SGHTA and CDR2 FQGTGA. The CDR3 coding sequence is TGTGCCAGCAGCTTTTCCGGAGGAACCGGGGAGCTGTTTTTT. Translating it yields CASSFSGGTGELFF.

Details on this clonotype: Given the absence of the conserved phenylalanine or tryptophan at the CDR3 end, a read error is likely. V usage is TRBV19 and J usage is TRBJ1-2, with a tentative D call TRBD1 (6 bases). This CDR3 spans 13 amino acids. Germline V gene sequence: CDR1 LNHDA, CDR2 SQIVND (reference sequence). Deletions cut 2 bases from V and 3 bases from J, with 7 bases between. The DNA of the CDR3 is TGTGCCAGTAGTATAAGGGGGGACTATGGCTACACCCTC. Amino acid sequence: CASSIRGDYGYTL.

Concerning this clonotype itself: The conserved phenylalanine or tryptophan normally closing the CDR3 is absent here, so this likely arose from a read error. The DNA is omitted, as the CDR3 cannot be located on it reliably, and the CDR3 follows TCRdb's listing. The rearrangement links TRBV29-1 to TRBJ1-2; TRBD1 is the table's D call and was not checked against the DNA. The germline gives CDR1 SQVTM, CDR2 ANQGSEA. The CDR3 spans 15 residues, counting both ends. The CDR3 is CSVERGKSLMGGCTS.

The rearrangement joins TRBV24-1 to TRBJ1-2; 8 nucleotides align to TRBD1. The CDR3 has 15 residues. CDR1 and CDR2 (germline): KGHDR, SFDVKD. V trimming: 3 bases; J trimming: 10 bases; junction bases outside the gene matches: 12. In DNA, the CDR3 is TGTGCCACCAGTGATCGTTACAGGGGGAAAGATGACTACACCTTC. As protein: CATSDRYRGKDDYTF.

The sample holds many counts of this clonotype. One end of the junction fails to match germline, which may point to a read error. This rearrangement joins TRBV7-7 to TRBJ2-7, with TRBD1 identical over 9 bases. CDR1 and CDR2 (germline): SSHAT, FNYEAQ (reference sequence). This CDR3 is 13 amino acids long. CDR3 nucleotides: TGTGCTAGCAGCCAGGACAGGGGATACGAGCAGTACTTC. Translating it yields CASSQDRGYEQYF.

The chain combines TRBV7-2 with TRBJ1-5; 7 positions agree with TRBD1. The V segment lost 3 bases and the J segment 2 bases; nucleotides outside the gene matches: 10. Germline V gene data show CDR1 as SGHTA and CDR2 as FQGNSA. The CDR3 length is 17 residues. This CDR3 reads CASSFQAGTDRNQPQHF. The CDR3 DNA reads as TGTGCCAGCAGCTTTCAGGCCGGGACAGATCGCAATCAGCCCCAGCATTTT. The whole variable domain, filled in from reference TRBV7-2 and TRBJ1-5, reads GAGVSQSPSNKVTEKGKDVELRCDPISGHTALYWYRQSLGQGLEFLIYFQGNSAPDKSGLPSDRFSAERTGGSVSTLTIQRTQQEDSAVYLCASSFQAGTDRNQPQHFGDGTRLSIL.